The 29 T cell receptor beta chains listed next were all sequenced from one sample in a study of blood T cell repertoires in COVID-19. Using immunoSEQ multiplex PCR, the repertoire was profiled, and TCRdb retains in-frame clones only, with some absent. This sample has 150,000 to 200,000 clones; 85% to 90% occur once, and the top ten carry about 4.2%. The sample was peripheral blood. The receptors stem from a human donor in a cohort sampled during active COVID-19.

CDR3 bases: TGTGCCAGCAGCTCCTCCCCTCTAAAGCGGGAGAGCTCCTACAATGAGCAGTTCTTC. This translates into CASSSSPLKRESSYNEQFF. This chain joins TRBV11-2 and TRBJ2-1, with 8 bases identical to TRBD2. The CDR3 is made up of 19 amino acids. The germline CDR1 and CDR2 sequences are SGHAT and FQNNGV. The trim removed 4 bases at V and 0 bases at J, leaving 14 bases unmatched.

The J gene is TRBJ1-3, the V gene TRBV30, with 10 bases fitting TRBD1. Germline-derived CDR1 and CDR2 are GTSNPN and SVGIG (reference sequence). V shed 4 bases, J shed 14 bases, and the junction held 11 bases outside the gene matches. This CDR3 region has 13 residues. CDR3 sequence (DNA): TGTGCCTGGACCCTCCCCGGGGACAGGGGATTATATTTT. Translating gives CAWTLPGDRGLYF.

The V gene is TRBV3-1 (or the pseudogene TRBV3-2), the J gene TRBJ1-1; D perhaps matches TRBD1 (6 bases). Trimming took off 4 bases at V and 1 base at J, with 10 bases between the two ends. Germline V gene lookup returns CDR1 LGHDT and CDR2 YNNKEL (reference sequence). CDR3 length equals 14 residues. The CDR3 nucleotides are TGTGCCAGCAGCCGCATGACAGGGAACACTGAAGCTTTCTTT. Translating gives CASSRMTGNTEAFF.

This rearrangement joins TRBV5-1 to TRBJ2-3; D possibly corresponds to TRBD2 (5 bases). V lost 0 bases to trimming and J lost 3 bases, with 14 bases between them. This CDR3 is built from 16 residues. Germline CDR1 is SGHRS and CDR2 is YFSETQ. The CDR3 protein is CASSLGGSGKTDTQYF. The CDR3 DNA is TGCGCCAGCAGCTTGGGCGGGTCGGGAAAGACAGATACGCAGTATTTT.

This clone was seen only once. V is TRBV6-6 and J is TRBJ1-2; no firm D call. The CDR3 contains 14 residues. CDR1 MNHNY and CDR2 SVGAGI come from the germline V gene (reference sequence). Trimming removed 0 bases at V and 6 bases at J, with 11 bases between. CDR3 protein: CASSYSEDRHGYTF. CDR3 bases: TGTGCCAGCAGTTACTCGGAGGACCGTCATGGCTACACCTTC.

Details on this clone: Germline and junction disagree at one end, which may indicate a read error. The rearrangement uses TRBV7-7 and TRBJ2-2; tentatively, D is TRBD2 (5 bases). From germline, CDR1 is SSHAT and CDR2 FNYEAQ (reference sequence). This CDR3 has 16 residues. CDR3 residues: CASSLARLPNTGELFF. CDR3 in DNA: TGTGCTAGCAGCTTAGCGCGGCTTCCGAACACCGGGGAGCTGTTTTTT.

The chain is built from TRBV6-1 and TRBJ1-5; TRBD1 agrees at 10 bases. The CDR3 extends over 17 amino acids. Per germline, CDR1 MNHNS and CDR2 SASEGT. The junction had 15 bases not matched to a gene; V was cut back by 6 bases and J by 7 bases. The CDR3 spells CASREWWDRGSGQPQHF. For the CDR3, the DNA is TGTGCCAGCAGAGAATGGTGGGACAGGGGATCGGGACAGCCCCAGCATTTT.

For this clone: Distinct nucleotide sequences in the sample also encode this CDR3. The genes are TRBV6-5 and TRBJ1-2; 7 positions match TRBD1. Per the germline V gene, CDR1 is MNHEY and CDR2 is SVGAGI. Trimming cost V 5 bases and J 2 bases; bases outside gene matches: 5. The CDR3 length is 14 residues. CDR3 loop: CASSRQGSNYGYTF. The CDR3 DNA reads TGTGCCAGCAGTCGACAGGGATCGAACTATGGCTACACCTTC.

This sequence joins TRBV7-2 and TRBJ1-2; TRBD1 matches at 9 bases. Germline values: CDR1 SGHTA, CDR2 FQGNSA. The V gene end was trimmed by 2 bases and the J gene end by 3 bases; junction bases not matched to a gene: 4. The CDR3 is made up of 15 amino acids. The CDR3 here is CASSLTRDRDYGYTF. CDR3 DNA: TGTGCCAGCAGCTTAACCCGGGACAGGGACTATGGCTACACCTTC. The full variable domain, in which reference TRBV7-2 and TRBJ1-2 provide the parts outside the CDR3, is GAGVSQSPSNKVTEKGKDVELRCDPISGHTALYWYRQSLGQGLEFLIYFQGNSAPDKSGLPSDRFSAERTGGSVSTLTIQRTQQEDSAVYLCASSLTRDRDYGYTFGSGTRLTVV.

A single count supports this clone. The CDR3 here is CASSVGAGGSSGNTIYF. The CDR3 DNA reads TGTGCCAGCAGCGTAGGAGCGGGAGGGAGCTCTGGAAACACCATATATTTT. V and J are TRBV9 and TRBJ1-3; D remains ambiguous. V dropped 0 bases and J dropped 0 bases, with 13 bases sitting between them. The CDR3 has 17 residues. Germline values: CDR1 SGDLS, CDR2 YYNGEE. Looking up the rest from reference TRBV9 and TRBJ1-3 gives the full variable domain: DSGVTQTPKHLITATGQRVTLRCSPRSGDLSVYWYQQSLDQGLQFLIQYYNGEERAKGNILERFSAQQFPDLHSELNLSSLELGDSALYFCASSVGAGGSSGNTIYFGEGSWLTVV.

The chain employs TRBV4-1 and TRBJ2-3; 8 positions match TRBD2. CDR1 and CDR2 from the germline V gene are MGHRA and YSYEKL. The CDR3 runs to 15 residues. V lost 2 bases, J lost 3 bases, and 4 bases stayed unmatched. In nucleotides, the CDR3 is TGCGCCAGCAGCCAAATTGGACTAGCAACAGATACGCAGTATTTT. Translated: CASSQIGLATDTQYF.

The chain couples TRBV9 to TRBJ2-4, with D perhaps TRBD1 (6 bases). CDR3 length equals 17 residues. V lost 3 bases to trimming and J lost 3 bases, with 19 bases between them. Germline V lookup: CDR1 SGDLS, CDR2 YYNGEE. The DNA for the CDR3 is TGTGCCAGCAGCGCAACCATCCGGACAGAAGGCAAAAACATTCAGTACTTC. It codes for CASSATIRTEGKNIQYF.

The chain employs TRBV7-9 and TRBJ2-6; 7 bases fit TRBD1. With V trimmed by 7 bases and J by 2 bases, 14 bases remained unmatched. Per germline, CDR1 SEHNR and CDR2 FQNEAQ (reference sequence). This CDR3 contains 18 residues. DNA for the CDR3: TGTGCCAGCACCCCCGAGAGGGGGCGCAGGGCTGGGGCCAACGTCCTGACTTTC. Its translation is CASTPERGRRAGANVLTF.

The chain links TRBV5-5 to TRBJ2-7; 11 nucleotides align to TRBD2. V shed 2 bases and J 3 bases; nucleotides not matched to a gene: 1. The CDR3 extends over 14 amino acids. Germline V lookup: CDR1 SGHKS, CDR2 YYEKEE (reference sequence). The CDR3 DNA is TGTGCCAGCAGCTTCGGGACTAGCGGCTACGAGCAGTACTTC. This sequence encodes CASSFGTSGYEQYF.

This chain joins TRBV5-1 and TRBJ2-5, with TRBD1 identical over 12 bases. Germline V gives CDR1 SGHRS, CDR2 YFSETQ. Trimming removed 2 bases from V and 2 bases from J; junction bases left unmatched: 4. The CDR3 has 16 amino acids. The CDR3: CASSLGTGGPQETQYF. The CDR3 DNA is TGCGCCAGCAGCTTAGGGACAGGGGGCCCTCAAGAGACCCAGTACTTC. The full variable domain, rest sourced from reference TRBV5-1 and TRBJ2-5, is KAGVTQTPRYLIKTRGQQVTLSCSPISGHRSVSWYQQTPGQGLQFLFEYFSETQRNKGNFPGRFSGRQFSNSRSEMNVSTLELGDSALYLCASSLGTGGPQETQYFGPGTRLLVL.

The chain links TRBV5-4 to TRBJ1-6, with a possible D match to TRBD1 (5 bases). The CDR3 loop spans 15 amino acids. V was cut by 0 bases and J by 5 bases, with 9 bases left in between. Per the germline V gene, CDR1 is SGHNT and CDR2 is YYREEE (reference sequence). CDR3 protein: CASSLEAGNNSPLHF. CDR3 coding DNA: TGTGCCAGCAGCTTGGAGGCAGGGAATAATTCACCCCTCCACTTT.

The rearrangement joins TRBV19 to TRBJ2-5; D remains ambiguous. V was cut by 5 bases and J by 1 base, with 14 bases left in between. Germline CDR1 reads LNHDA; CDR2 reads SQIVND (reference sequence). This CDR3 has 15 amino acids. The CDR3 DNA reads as TGTGCCAGTAGTGGATCCCGAAGCGCCCAAGAGACCCAGTACTTC. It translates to CASSGSRSAQETQYF.

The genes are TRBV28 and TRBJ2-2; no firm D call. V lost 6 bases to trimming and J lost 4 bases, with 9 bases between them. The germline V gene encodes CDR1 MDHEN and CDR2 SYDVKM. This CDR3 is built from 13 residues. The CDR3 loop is CASSSHSTGELFF. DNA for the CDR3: TGTGCCAGCAGCTCTCATAGCACCGGGGAGCTGTTTTTT. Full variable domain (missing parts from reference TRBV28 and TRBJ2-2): DVKVTQSSRYLVKRTGEKVFLECVQDMDHENMFWYRQDPGLGLRLIYFSYDVKMKEKGDIPEGYSVSREKKERFSLILESASTNQTSMYLCASSSHSTGELFFGEGSRLTVL.

CDR3 in amino acids: CASSISLAGVYNEQFF. For the CDR3, the DNA is TGTGCCAGTAGTATCTCCCTAGCGGGGGTATACAATGAGCAGTTCTTC. J is TRBJ2-1 and V is TRBV19; 10 bases fit TRBD2. The CDR3 has 16 residues. Germline V CDR1 and CDR2: LNHDA, SQIVND (reference sequence). V was clipped by 3 bases and J by 4 bases; unmatched bases: 6.

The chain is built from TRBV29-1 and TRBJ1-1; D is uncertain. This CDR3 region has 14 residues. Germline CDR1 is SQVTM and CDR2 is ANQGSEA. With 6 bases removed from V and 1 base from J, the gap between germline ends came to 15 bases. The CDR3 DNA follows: TGCAGCGTGAAAAGGAGTTTCGAGAACACTGAAGCTTTCTTT. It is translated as CSVKRSFENTEAFF.

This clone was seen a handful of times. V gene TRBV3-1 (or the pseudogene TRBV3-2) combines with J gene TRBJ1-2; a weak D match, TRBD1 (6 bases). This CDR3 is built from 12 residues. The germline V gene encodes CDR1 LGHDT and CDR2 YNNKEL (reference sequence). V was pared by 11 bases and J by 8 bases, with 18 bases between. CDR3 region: CASSGGLWGYTF. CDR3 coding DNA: TGTGCCTCTTCCGGGGGGCTTTGGGGCTACACCTTC.

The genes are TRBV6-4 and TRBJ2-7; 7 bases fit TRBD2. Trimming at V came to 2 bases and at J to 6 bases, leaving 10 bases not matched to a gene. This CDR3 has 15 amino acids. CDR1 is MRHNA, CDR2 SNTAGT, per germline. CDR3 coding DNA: TGTGCCAGCAGTGACCCGCGGGAGAGTTCGTCCGAGCAGTACTTC. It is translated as CASSDPRESSSEQYF.

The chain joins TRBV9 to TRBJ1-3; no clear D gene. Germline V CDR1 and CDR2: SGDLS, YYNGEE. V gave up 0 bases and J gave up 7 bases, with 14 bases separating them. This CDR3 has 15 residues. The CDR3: CASSVDLQTGNTIYF. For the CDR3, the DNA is TGTGCCAGCAGCGTAGACCTCCAGACGGGGAACACCATATATTTT.

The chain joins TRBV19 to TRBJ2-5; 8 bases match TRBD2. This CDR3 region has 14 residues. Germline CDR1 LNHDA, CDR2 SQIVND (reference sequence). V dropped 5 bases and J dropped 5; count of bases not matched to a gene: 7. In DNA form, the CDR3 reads TGTGCCAGTAGTGGGGGGACTAGTTTGGAGACCCAGTACTTC. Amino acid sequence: CASSGGTSLETQYF.

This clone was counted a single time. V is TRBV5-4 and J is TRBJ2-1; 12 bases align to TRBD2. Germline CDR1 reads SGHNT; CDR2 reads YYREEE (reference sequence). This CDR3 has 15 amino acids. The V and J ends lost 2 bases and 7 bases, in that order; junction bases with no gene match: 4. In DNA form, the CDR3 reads TGTGCCAGCAGCTTTGGGACTAGCGGGTGGAATGAGCAGTTCTTC. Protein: CASSFGTSGWNEQFF.

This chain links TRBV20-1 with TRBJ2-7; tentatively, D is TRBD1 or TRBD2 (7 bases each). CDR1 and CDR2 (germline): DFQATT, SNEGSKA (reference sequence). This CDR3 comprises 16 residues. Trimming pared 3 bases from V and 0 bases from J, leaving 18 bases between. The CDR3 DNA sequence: TGCAGTGCTAGTGGGGGGGACAGCCAAACCTCCTACGAGCAGTACTTC. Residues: CSASGGDSQTSYEQYF.

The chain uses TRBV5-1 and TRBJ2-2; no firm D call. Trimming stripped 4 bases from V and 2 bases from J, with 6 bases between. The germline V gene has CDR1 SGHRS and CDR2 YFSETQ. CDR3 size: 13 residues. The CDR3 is CASSQQNTGELFF. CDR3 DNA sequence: TGCGCCAGCAGCCAACAAAACACCGGGGAGCTGTTTTTT. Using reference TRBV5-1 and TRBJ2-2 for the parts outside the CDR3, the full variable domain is KAGVTQTPRYLIKTRGQQVTLSCSPISGHRSVSWYQQTPGQGLQFLFEYFSETQRNKGNFPGRFSGRQFSNSRSEMNVSTLELGDSALYLCASSQQNTGELFFGEGSRLTVL.

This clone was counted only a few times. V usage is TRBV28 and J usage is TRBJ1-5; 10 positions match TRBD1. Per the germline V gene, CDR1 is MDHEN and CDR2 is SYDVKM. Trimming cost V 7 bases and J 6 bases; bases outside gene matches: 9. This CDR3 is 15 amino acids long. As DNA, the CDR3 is TGTGCCAGCACCCCGGGGACAGGGGTCGGTCAGCCCCAGCATTTT. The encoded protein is CASTPGTGVGQPQHF.

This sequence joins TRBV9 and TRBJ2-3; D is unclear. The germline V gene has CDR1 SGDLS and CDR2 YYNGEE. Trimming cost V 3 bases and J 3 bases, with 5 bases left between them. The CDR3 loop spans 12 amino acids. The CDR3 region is CASSARTDTQYF. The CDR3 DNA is TGTGCCAGCAGCGCGCGGACAGATACGCAGTATTTT.